This note documents a single T cell receptor (beta chain) sequence. The time point: peripheral blood 6 weeks after treatment start. Pretreatment sampling and on-treatment sampling together yielded between 1 and 8 samples for each patient. This record belongs to a study of PD-L1 blockade in urothelial cancer. Study-wide context: Atezolizumab 1,200 mg was given intravenously every 3 weeks, starting 2014. Blood samples contained a median 141,255 T cells.

The germline CDR1 and CDR2 sequences are SGHDN and FVKESK. The CDR3 runs 15 residues. The ends lost 4 bases at V and 1 base at J; junction bases unmatched: 6. Sequencing was performed with immunoSEQ multiplex PCR; in TCRdb, only in-frame clones are kept and a portion is missing. In the table there are tens of thousands of clones, 88% of which are singletons. The sequence was obtained from a man aged 55 to 69 with urothelial cancer. This specimen was PBMCs, taken around atezolizumab (anti-PD-L1) treatment. The chain couples TRBV14 to TRBJ1-2; 7 nucleotides line up with TRBD1. The CDR3 loop reads CASSRDRVGNYGYTF. The CDR3, as DNA: TGTGCCAGCAGCCGCGACAGGGTCGGTAACTATGGCTACACCTTC.